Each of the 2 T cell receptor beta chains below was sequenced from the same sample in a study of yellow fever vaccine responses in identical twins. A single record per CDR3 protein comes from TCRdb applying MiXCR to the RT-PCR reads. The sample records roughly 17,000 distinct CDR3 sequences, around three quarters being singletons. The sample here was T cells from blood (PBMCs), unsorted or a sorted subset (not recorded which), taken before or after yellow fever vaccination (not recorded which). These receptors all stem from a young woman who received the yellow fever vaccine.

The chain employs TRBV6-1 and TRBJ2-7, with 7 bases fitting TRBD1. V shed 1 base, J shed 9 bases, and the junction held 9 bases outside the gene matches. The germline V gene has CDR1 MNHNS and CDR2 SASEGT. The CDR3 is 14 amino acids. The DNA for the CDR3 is TGTGCCAGCAGTGAAGGTGGGACAGTTACTTTGCAGTACTTC. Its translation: CASSEGGTVTLQYF.

The CDR3 here is CASSPLGHTDTQYF. Here the CDR3 DNA reads TGTGCCAGCTCACCACTAGGACACACAGATACGCAGTATTTT. J is TRBJ2-3 and V is TRBV18, with D tentatively TRBD1 (5 bases). CDR3 size: 14 residues. Germline CDR1 and CDR2: KGHSH and LQKENI. Trimming removed 1 base at V and 2 bases at J, with 7 bases between.